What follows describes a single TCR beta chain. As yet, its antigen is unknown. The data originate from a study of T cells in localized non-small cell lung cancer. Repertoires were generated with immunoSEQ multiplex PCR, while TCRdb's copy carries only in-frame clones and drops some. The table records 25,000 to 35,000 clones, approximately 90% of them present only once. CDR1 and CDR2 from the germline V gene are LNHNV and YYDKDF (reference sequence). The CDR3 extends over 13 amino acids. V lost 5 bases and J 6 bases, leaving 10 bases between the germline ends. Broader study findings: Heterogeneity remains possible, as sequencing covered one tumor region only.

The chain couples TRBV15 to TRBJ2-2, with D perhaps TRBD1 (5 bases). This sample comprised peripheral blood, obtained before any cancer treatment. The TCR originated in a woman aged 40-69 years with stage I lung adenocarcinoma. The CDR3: CATSQGWSGELFF. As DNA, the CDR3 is TGTGCCACCAGCCAGGGTTGGTCCGGGGAGCTGTTTTTT.